Below are 3 T cell receptor beta chains sequenced from a single sample in a study of blood T cell repertoires in COVID-19. TCRdb keeps only in-frame clones here, not all; method: immunoSEQ multiplex PCR. The repertoire consists of about 250,000 clones, with around nine tenths occurring once and the leading ten covering 1.5% to 2%. Source material: PBMCs or T cells enriched from blood (not recorded which). The origin of the receptors is a woman younger than 35 who had recovered from COVID-19.

This sequence joins TRBV7-9 and TRBJ2-3; TRBD2 agrees at 9 bases. The V and J ends lost 5 bases and 6 bases, in that order; junction bases with no gene match: 3. Per the germline V gene, CDR1 is SEHNR and CDR2 is FQNEAQ (reference sequence). The CDR3 totals 13 residues. In DNA, the CDR3 is TGTGCCAGCAGCCCTGGGACTAGCGATACGCAGTATTTT. Translating gives CASSPGTSDTQYF.

Remarks on this clone: The germline gene is not matched at one end of the junction; a read error may be the cause. V is TRBV15 and J is TRBJ2-5; D possibly corresponds to TRBD1 (6 bases). CDR1 and CDR2 from the germline V gene are LNHNV and YYDKDF (reference sequence). The CDR3 covers 16 residues. The CDR3 loop is CATSRDYQGPSESQYF. The CDR3 region has the DNA TGTGCCACCAGCAGAGATTACCAGGGGCCGTCGGAGAGCCAGTACTTC.

The CDR3 region has the DNA TGTGCCAGCAGCCTAAATTCGCAGCCCCAGCATTTT. It encodes CASSLNSQPQHF. The rearrangement uses TRBV7-2 and TRBJ1-5, with D unclear. The CDR3 consists of 12 residues. The V gene lost 5 bases and the J gene lost 7 bases, with 9 bases spanning the gap. The germline CDR1 and CDR2 sequences are SGHTA and FQGNSA. Full variable domain (rest looked up from reference TRBV7-2 and TRBJ1-5): GAGVSQSPSNKVTEKGKDVELRCDPISGHTALYWYRQSLGQGLEFLIYFQGNSAPDKSGLPSDRFSAERTGGSVSTLTIQRTQQEDSAVYLCASSLNSQPQHFGDGTRLSIL.